A single sample is the source of the 18 T cell receptor beta chains below, sequenced in a study of blood T cell repertoires in COVID-19. The table came from immunoSEQ multiplex PCR; TCRdb's copy has only in-frame clones and leaves some out. This table holds some 210,000 clones, about 88% found once. Sequences were obtained from peripheral blood. These receptors all come from a woman in her thirties or forties who had recovered from COVID-19.

This clone has a handful of counts. The identical CDR3 is also encoded by other nucleotide sequences in the sample. The genes are TRBV18 and TRBJ1-1, with D unresolved. This CDR3 region has 13 residues. Germline lookup yields CDR1 KGHSH and CDR2 LQKENI. V dropped 3 bases and J dropped 1 base, with 6 bases sitting between them. The CDR3 DNA is TGTGCCAGCTCACCTACAGAGAACACTGAAGCTTTCTTT. Its protein product is CASSPTENTEAFF.

This sequence joins TRBV3-1 (or the pseudogene TRBV3-2) and TRBJ1-2; D is ambiguous. This CDR3 contains 13 residues. Trimming removed 0 bases at V and 7 bases at J, with 9 bases between. Germline values: CDR1 LGHDT, CDR2 YNNKEL (reference sequence). The DNA of the CDR3 is TGTGCCAGCAGCCAAGAAAGGAGGTCTGGCTACACCTTC. Amino acids: CASSQERRSGYTF.

The chain employs TRBV19 and TRBJ2-1; D may be TRBD1 (5 bases). CDR1 is LNHDA, CDR2 SQIVND, per germline (reference sequence). Trimming took off 2 bases at V and 5 bases at J, with 16 bases between the two ends. This CDR3 contains 16 residues. The chain's CDR3 is CASSIWGTLENNEQFF. The CDR3 bases are TGTGCCAGTAGTATATGGGGCACGCTGGAGAACAATGAGCAGTTCTTC.

Written as DNA, the CDR3 is TGTGCCAGCAGCCCCCTCGGGGGGGTAAATGAGCAGTTCTTC. Amino acid sequence: CASSPLGGVNEQFF. The rearrangement uses TRBV4-2 and TRBJ2-1, with TRBD2 identical over 8 bases. The CDR3 extends over 14 amino acids. Germline V lookup: CDR1 LGHNA, CDR2 YNFKEQ. The V and J ends lost 4 bases and 7 bases, in that order; junction bases with no gene match: 6.

The chain uses TRBV18 and TRBJ1-1, with TRBD1 identical over 7 bases. Germline lookup yields CDR1 KGHSH and CDR2 LQKENI. The length of the CDR3 is 14 residues. V trimming: 3 bases; J trimming: 5 bases; junction bases outside the gene matches: 6. CDR3 coding DNA: TGTGCCAGCTCACCTCGTGGGACAGTAACTGAAGCTTTCTTT. It yields the protein CASSPRGTVTEAFF.

The CDR3: CASSELAGAYNEQFF. The CDR3 DNA is TGTGCCAGCAGCGAACTAGCGGGGGCCTACAATGAGCAGTTCTTC. The chain recombines TRBV7-3 with TRBJ2-1; 11 bases are a match to TRBD2. The J segment lost 2 bases and the V segment lost 5 bases, leaving 2 bases of the junction unmatched. The CDR3 has 15 amino acids. Germline values: CDR1 SGHTA, CDR2 FQGTGA.

This chain uses TRBV2 with TRBJ2-1; TRBD2 aligns across 7 bases. This CDR3 is built from 15 residues. The germline CDR1 and CDR2 sequences are SNHLY and FYNNEI. The junction had 9 bases not matched to a gene; V was cut back by 0 bases and J by 10 bases. CDR3 sequence: CASSEAGLGVEEQFF. For the CDR3, the DNA is TGTGCCAGCAGTGAAGCCGGACTAGGGGTGGAGGAGCAGTTCTTC.

CDR3 sequence reads: CASSQGTGTGGFNEQFF. CDR3 coding DNA: TGCGCCAGCAGCCAAGGGACCGGGACAGGGGGCTTCAATGAGCAGTTCTTC. V and J are TRBV4-3 and TRBJ2-1; 12 nucleotides match TRBD1. This CDR3 is 17 amino acids long. With V trimmed by 1 base and J by 6 bases, 7 bases remained unmatched. Germline V CDR1 and CDR2: LGHNA, YSLEER.

The J gene is TRBJ2-2, the V gene TRBV19; 8 bases match TRBD1. Trimming removed 3 bases from V and 6 bases from J; junction bases left unmatched: 6. The CDR3 totals 15 residues. Germline CDR1 reads LNHDA; CDR2 reads SQIVND (reference sequence). In DNA, the CDR3 is TGTGCCAGTAGTATCGGGGACAGGTGGGCCGGGGAGCTGTTTTTT. It codes for CASSIGDRWAGELFF.

The chain employs TRBV28 and TRBJ2-7; D not certain. The CDR3 runs to 11 residues. The V and J ends lost 6 bases and 6 bases respectively, with 9 bases between them. CDR1 MDHEN and CDR2 SYDVKM come from the germline V gene. The CDR3 sequence: CASRSLTEQYF. The DNA for the CDR3 is TGTGCCAGCAGATCACTTACCGAGCAGTACTTC.

V is TRBV7-8 and J is TRBJ2-3; the D gene is possibly TRBD1 (5 bases). The CDR3 has 17 amino acids. Germline V lookup: CDR1 SGHVS, CDR2 FQNEAQ. Trimming took off 3 bases at V and 0 bases at J, with 16 bases between the two ends. In nucleotides, the CDR3 is TGTGCCAGCAGCTTGACCTTGGACACCGAGAGCACAGATACGCAGTATTTT. It yields the protein CASSLTLDTESTDTQYF.

This clone appeared once. The V call is TRBV5-1, the J call TRBJ1-5, with D perhaps matching TRBD1 (6 bases). Looked up from germline, CDR1 is SGHRS and CDR2 is YFSETQ. The CDR3 length is 15 residues. The V end was cut by 4 bases, the J end by 4 bases, with 15 bases between. Written as DNA, the CDR3 is TGCGCCAGCAGCCAGGAAACAGGGAGTAATCAGCCCCAGCATTTT. Its protein product is CASSQETGSNQPQHF.

The chain combines TRBV24-1 with TRBJ2-1; D is unclear. The V gene lost 3 bases and the J gene lost 8 bases, with 13 bases spanning the gap. Looked up from germline, CDR1 is KGHDR and CDR2 is SFDVKD. The CDR3 extends over 14 amino acids. The CDR3 DNA reads TGTGCCACCAGTGATCCTCCCCCTTTTGATGAGCAGTTCTTC. Protein sequence: CATSDPPPFDEQFF.

V is TRBV29-1 and J is TRBJ2-7, with TRBD1 matching 9 bases. Germline loops: CDR1 SQVTM, CDR2 ANQGSEA. The trim removed 3 bases at V and 4 bases at J, leaving 4 bases unmatched. CDR3 length equals 13 residues. The CDR3 sequence: CSVDTGTGYEQYF. The CDR3 nucleotides are TGCAGCGTTGATACCGGGACAGGGTACGAGCAGTACTTC.

The chain has TRBV5-1 and TRBJ2-7; 8 bases match TRBD1. Trimming took 0 bases from V and 0 from J; bases not matched to a gene: 2. This CDR3 contains 15 residues. Germline V CDR1 and CDR2: SGHRS, YFSETQ. CDR3 in amino acids: CASSLGQGFSYEQYF. The CDR3 nucleotides are TGCGCCAGCAGCTTGGGACAGGGGTTCTCCTACGAGCAGTACTTC.

The chain uses TRBV12-2 and TRBJ1-2; TRBD1, the table's D call, was not compared with the DNA. TRBV12-2 is flagged as a pseudogene. The CDR3 runs to 17 residues. CDR3 residues: CASRKALKQGISYGYTF. The CDR3 nucleotides read TGTGCAAGTCGCAAAGCTCTAAAGCAGGGGATTAGCTATGGCTACACCTTC.

The chain uses TRBV5-1 and TRBJ2-2; 8 nucleotides line up with TRBD1. CDR3 length equals 15 residues. Germline V gives CDR1 SGHRS, CDR2 YFSETQ. V lost 3 bases and J lost 3; bases outside the gene matches: 4. CDR3 amino acids: CASSWGQDYTGELFF. The CDR3 nucleotides are TGCGCCAGCAGCTGGGGACAGGACTACACCGGGGAGCTGTTTTTT.

Here the CDR3 reads CASSPWTGGIETQYF. In DNA, the CDR3 is TGTGCCAGCAGCCCCTGGACAGGGGGAATAGAGACCCAGTACTTC. The J gene is TRBJ2-5, the V gene TRBV14, with 10 bases that match TRBD1. Germline V gene data show CDR1 as SGHDN and CDR2 as FVKESK. The junction had 6 bases not matched to a gene; V was cut back by 4 bases and J by 4 bases. This CDR3 is 15 amino acids long.